The TCR beta chain described here comes from a study of vaccination effects on CD4 cells after COVID-19. Trimming at V came to 4 bases and at J to 1 base, leaving 16 bases not matched to a gene. Germline CDR1 reads MNHNS; CDR2 reads SASEGT. CDR3 length equals 19 residues. On this clone: Antigen: not known.

Method: immunoSEQ multiplex PCR; TCRdb's copy keeps in-frame clones and lacks some. This table has about 24,000 clones, less than 80% appearing once. Sequencing followed a ViraFEST assay step that expanded antigen-specific CD4+ T cells with viral peptide pools. Isolation of CD4+ T cells took place after 10 days of culture. Vaccine recipients had no previous SARS-CoV-2 infection; their nucleocapsid antibodies were negative. The V and J genes are TRBV6-1 and TRBJ2-3; TRBD2 matches at 8 bases. The source was CD4+ T cells from PBMCs cultured with SARS-CoV-2 spike peptides, collected before COVID-19 vaccination. This TCR came from a human donor who received a COVID-19 vaccine. The CDR3 reads CASSGRLANKVWGTDTQYF. For the CDR3, the DNA is TGTGCCAGCAGTGGGCGACTAGCGAACAAAGTTTGGGGCACAGATACGCAGTATTTT.